The clone carrying this T cell receptor beta chain has a single count. Followed longitudinally, the Seattle patients had been enrolled during active infection. The sample is drawn from a study of blood T cell repertoires in COVID-19. V lost 3 bases, J lost 12 bases, and 5 bases stayed unmatched. This CDR3 contains 12 residues. Germline V lookup: CDR1 DFQATT, CDR2 SNEGSKA (reference sequence). Per the study methods: Amplification of reference gene primers provided the estimated nucleated cell counts. Method: immunoSEQ multiplex PCR; TCRdb's copy keeps in-frame clones and lacks some. The V and J calls and clone size come from that table; D and trimming were worked out from the DNA. The top ten hold around 8% of the sample, which has 150,000 to 200,000 clones, 75% to 85% seen once.

The TCR comes from a woman aged 55-69 years with COVID-19, enrolled during active disease. What was sequenced was peripheral blood. The V gene is TRBV20-1, the J gene TRBJ2-1; TRBD2 matches 10 bases. CDR3 in amino acids: CSASVAGGGQFF. Written as DNA, the CDR3 is TGCAGTGCTAGTGTAGCGGGGGGTGGGCAGTTCTTC.